This TCR beta chain was captured in a study of control samples from healthy donors and cancer patients. Assay used: immunoSEQ multiplex PCR; TCRdb lists only in-frame clones, some missing. The data show roughly 120,000 clones, around 89% seen once. Germline lookup yields CDR1 MNHNY and CDR2 SVGAGI (reference sequence). The CDR3 runs 14 residues. V lost 4 bases and J 1 base, leaving 10 bases between the germline ends. The sample consisted of blood. The V gene is TRBV6-6, the J gene TRBJ1-1, with a possible D match to TRBD1 (6 bases). The TCR was taken from a man aged 50-59 years in good health. The CDR3 nucleotides read TGTGCCAGCAGTTTCGAGGACAGGAACACTGAAGCTTTCTTT. This gives the protein CASSFEDRNTEAFF.